The 30 T cell receptor beta chains in this list originate from one sample, sequenced in a study of T cell responses to AZD1222 COVID-19 vaccine. Only in-frame clones appear in the TCRdb table, and some are missing; sequencing was by immunoSEQ multiplex PCR. The top ten hold 0.45% to 0.55% of the sample, which has roughly 170,000 clones, about 91% seen once. The specimen comprised peripheral blood, sampled on day 0 of AZD1222 vaccination. These receptors came from an adult in good health.

The J gene is TRBJ1-2, the V gene TRBV12-3 or TRBV12-4, with D unclear. The CDR3 covers 13 residues. V lost 1 base to trimming and J lost 5 bases, with 8 bases between them. CDR3 sequence: CASSLEARYGYTF. For the CDR3, the DNA is TGTGCCAGCAGTTTAGAGGCGAGATATGGCTACACCTTC.

The V and J genes are TRBV6-1 and TRBJ2-5, with D perhaps TRBD1 (5 bases). CDR1 and CDR2 (germline): MNHNS, SASEGT. This CDR3 is built from 15 residues. Trimming took 2 bases from V and 5 from J, leaving 15 bases between them. CDR3 DNA: TGTGCCAGCAGTGAACCAGGGTCCCTAGTGGAGACCCAGTACTTC. Residues: CASSEPGSLVETQYF.

DNA of the CDR3: TGTGCCAGCAGCTACGGACAGTCCTACGAGCAGTACTTC. This codes for CASSYGQSYEQYF. The rearrangement uses TRBV12-3 or TRBV12-4 and TRBJ2-7; a weak D match, TRBD1 (6 bases). V lost 6 bases and J 1 base, leaving 10 bases between the germline ends. CDR3 length: 13 residues.

The chain joins TRBV9 to TRBJ2-7; 10 bases line up with TRBD2. CDR3 size: 16 residues. CDR1 and CDR2 (germline): SGDLS, YYNGEE. V shed 4 bases, J shed 5 bases, and the junction held 12 bases outside the gene matches. The CDR3 DNA reads TGTGCCAGCAGCCTCGGGACTAGCGTTGGTAGTAACGAGCAGTACTTC. Translation gives CASSLGTSVGSNEQYF.

The chain has TRBV19 and TRBJ2-2, with 8 bases aligning to TRBD2. Germline V gene data show CDR1 as LNHDA and CDR2 as SQIVND (reference sequence). The V and J ends lost 7 bases and 4 bases, in that order; junction bases with no gene match: 8. The CDR3 is 15 residues long. The CDR3 loop is CASIRSGTSTGELFF. The CDR3 nucleotides are TGTGCCAGTATTCGATCTGGGACTAGCACCGGGGAGCTGTTTTTT.

This chain uses TRBV28 with TRBJ2-7; 10 positions match TRBD1. The length of the CDR3 is 15 residues. V lost 6 bases and J lost 6; bases outside the gene matches: 11. CDR1 and CDR2 from the germline V gene are MDHEN and SYDVKM. CDR3 nucleotide sequence: TGTGCCAGCAGCAGGAGGACAGGGGGGAACTCCGAGCAGTACTTC. Translated, it gives CASSRRTGGNSEQYF.

This sequence joins TRBV6-2 or TRBV6-3 and TRBJ2-7; D not resolved. V was cut by 5 bases and J by 6 bases, with 8 bases left in between. This CDR3 has 11 amino acids. Per the germline V gene, CDR1 is MNHEY and CDR2 is SVGEGT. The CDR3 loop is CASSDNREQYF. The DNA of the CDR3 is TGTGCCAGCAGTGATAACCGCGAGCAGTACTTC.

This chain joins TRBV6-4 and TRBJ1-6, with 9 bases aligning to TRBD1. V was clipped by 6 bases and J by 6 bases; unmatched bases: 0. The CDR3 totals 13 residues. Germline CDR1 and CDR2: MRHNA and SNTAGT. The CDR3: CASRTGGNSPLHF. The CDR3 region has the DNA TGTGCCAGCAGGACAGGGGGTAATTCACCCCTCCACTTT.

A remark on this clone: Other DNA sequences in this sample translate to the same CDR3. V usage is TRBV19 and J usage is TRBJ1-5; no firm D call. Germline V gene data show CDR1 as LNHDA and CDR2 as SQIVND (reference sequence). The CDR3 covers 15 residues. The V gene lost 3 bases and the J gene lost 2 bases, with 11 bases spanning the gap. The CDR3 region is CASSIDPRGNQPQHF. Written as DNA, the CDR3 is TGTGCCAGTAGTATTGATCCCAGAGGCAATCAGCCCCAGCATTTT. The full variable domain, completed using reference TRBV19 and TRBJ1-5, is DGGITQSPKYLFRKEGQNVTLSCEQNLNHDAMYWYRQDPGQGLRLIYYSQIVNDFQKGDIAEGYSVSREKKESFPLTVTSAQKNPTAFYLCASSIDPRGNQPQHFGDGTRLSIL.

The rearrangement uses TRBV27 and TRBJ1-4; D gene ambiguous. The CDR3 is 15 amino acids. In germline, CDR1 is MNHEY, CDR2 SMNVEV (reference sequence). V lost 6 bases and J lost 7, with 18 bases in between. The CDR3 bases are TGTGCCAGCAGACGAGCCACGAGGTTGTCTGAAAAACTGTTTTTT. Encoded protein: CASRRATRLSEKLFF.

The rearrangement uses TRBV28 and TRBJ2-7; tentative D call: TRBD2 (5 bases). Per germline, CDR1 MDHEN and CDR2 SYDVKM. Trimming shortened V by 5 bases and J by 4 bases, and 21 bases separated the two germline ends. The CDR3 extends over 16 amino acids. CDR3 protein: CASSPSPGGERYEQYF. The CDR3, as DNA: TGTGCCAGCAGTCCTAGCCCGGGTGGTGAGAGATACGAGCAGTACTTC.

The V gene is TRBV7-9, the J gene TRBJ2-1, with D perhaps assigned TRBD1 or TRBD2 (5 bases each). Germline V gene data show CDR1 as SEHNR and CDR2 as FQNEAQ (reference sequence). Trimming removed 6 bases at V and 0 bases at J, with 12 bases between. The CDR3 has 15 residues. In nucleotides, the CDR3 is TGTGCCAGCAGTCTAGAGGGGTCCTCCTACAATGAGCAGTTCTTC. This sequence encodes CASSLEGSSYNEQFF. The full variable domain, completed using reference TRBV7-9 and TRBJ2-1, is DTGVSQNPRHKITKRGQNVTFRCDPISEHNRLYWYRQTLGQGPEFLTYFQNEAQLEKSRLLSDRFSAERPKGSFSTLEIQRTEQGDSAMYLCASSLEGSSYNEQFFGPGTRLTVL.

The CDR3 is CASRGQGRETQYF. DNA of the CDR3: TGTGCCAGCCGGGGACAGGGTCGCGAGACCCAGTACTTC. The gene calls are TRBV27 and TRBJ2-5; 9 positions match TRBD1. Germline-derived CDR1 and CDR2 are MNHEY and SMNVEV (reference sequence). Losses at the gene ends were 8 bases for V and 5 bases for J; bases not matched to a gene: 6. The CDR3 has 13 amino acids.

The chain couples TRBV9 to TRBJ1-5; D is possibly TRBD1 (5 bases). The CDR3 runs to 14 residues. Germline loops: CDR1 SGDLS, CDR2 YYNGEE. Trimming pared 3 bases from V and 6 bases from J, leaving 13 bases between. CDR3 protein: CASSEGQGTQPQHF. CDR3 sequence (DNA): TGTGCCAGCAGCGAGGGTCAGGGCACTCAGCCCCAGCATTTT.

The DNA for the CDR3 is TGTGCCAGCAGCCCGGAGGCGGGAGGATCCGGGGAGCTGTTTTTT. Its protein is CASSPEAGGSGELFF. This chain joins TRBV5-8 and TRBJ2-2; 8 nucleotides line up with TRBD2. Germline trimming cut 4 bases from V and 6 bases from J; bases unmatched to any gene: 8. This CDR3 comprises 15 residues. Germline V gene sequence: CDR1 SGHTS, CDR2 YDEGEE. Combining the CDR3 with reference TRBV5-8 and TRBJ2-2 gives the whole variable domain EAGVTQSPTHLIKTRGQQATLRCSPISGHTSVYWYQQALGLGLQFLLWYDEGEERNRGNFPPRFSGRQFPNYSSELNVNALELEDSALYLCASSPEAGGSGELFFGEGSRLTVL.

The chain carries TRBV2 and TRBJ1-2; D is undetermined. The ends were cut back, 3 bases at V and 5 bases at J, with 19 bases in the middle. The CDR3 runs 16 residues. Germline CDR1 is SNHLY and CDR2 is FYNNEI. The CDR3 DNA reads as TGTGCCAGCAGTGATGTGGGCTGGACTCCTGATTATGGCTACACCTTC. Translated, it gives CASSDVGWTPDYGYTF.

This clone was observed a single time. This chain uses TRBV6-5 with TRBJ2-1, with 9 positions matching TRBD2. The CDR3 length is 13 residues. The germline CDR1 and CDR2 sequences are MNHEY and SVGAGI. J was trimmed by 7 bases and V by 6 bases; bases with no gene match: 4. The CDR3 reads CASSLAGKNEQFF. As DNA, the CDR3 is TGTGCCAGCAGCCTAGCGGGAAAAAATGAGCAGTTCTTC.

V and J are TRBV5-4 and TRBJ2-7; maybe TRBD1 (5 bases). Germline CDR1 is SGHNT and CDR2 is YYREEE (reference sequence). This CDR3 is built from 13 residues. Deletions cut 1 base from V and 1 base from J, with 6 bases between. This CDR3 reads CASSLRTSYEQYF. CDR3 bases: TGTGCCAGCAGCTTGAGGACATCCTACGAGCAGTACTTC.

The rearrangement joins TRBV7-9 to TRBJ1-2; 9 nucleotides match TRBD1. This CDR3 contains 16 residues. Germline CDR1 reads SEHNR; CDR2 reads FQNEAQ (reference sequence). With V trimmed by 4 bases and J by 8 bases, 14 bases remained unmatched. The CDR3 nucleotides read TGTGCCAGCAGCTCCCCACTTGTCGGGACAGGGAGAGGCTACACCTTC. Protein sequence: CASSSPLVGTGRGYTF. The full variable domain, its missing parts supplied by reference TRBV7-9 and TRBJ1-2, is DTGVSQNPRHKITKRGQNVTFRCDPISEHNRLYWYRQTLGQGPEFLTYFQNEAQLEKSRLLSDRFSAERPKGSFSTLEIQRTEQGDSAMYLCASSSPLVGTGRGYTFGSGTRLTVV.

The chain carries TRBV29-1 and TRBJ2-7, with D perhaps matching TRBD2 (6 bases). The germline CDR1 and CDR2 sequences are SQVTM and ANQGSEA. CDR3 size: 14 residues. Deletions cut 4 bases from V and 2 bases from J, with 15 bases between. CDR3 sequence (DNA): TGCAGCGTTGTAGGAGGGGCCGCAACCTACGAGCAGTACTTC. It codes for CSVVGGAATYEQYF.

The V and J genes are TRBV3-1 (or the pseudogene TRBV3-2) and TRBJ1-4; possibly TRBD1 for D (5 bases). This CDR3 is built from 17 residues. The V end lost 0 bases, the J end lost 6 bases, and 17 bases lay between the germline ends. The germline V gene encodes CDR1 LGHDT and CDR2 YNNKEL (reference sequence). CDR3 DNA sequence: TGTGCCAGCAGCCAAGAAAGAACGAGCAGGGAGGATGAAAAACTGTTTTTT. This gives the protein CASSQERTSREDEKLFF.

Only one count was recorded for this clone. The chain is built from TRBV19 and TRBJ1-2, with D possibly matching TRBD1 (6 bases). In germline, CDR1 is LNHDA, CDR2 SQIVND (reference sequence). Trimming shortened V by 3 bases and J by 2 bases, and 16 bases separated the two germline ends. The CDR3 consists of 16 residues. As DNA, the CDR3 is TGTGCCAGTAGTATGGCCCTAGGGGGGAAGAACTATGGCTACACCTTC. Protein product: CASSMALGGKNYGYTF. The complete variable domain, with remaining parts taken from reference TRBV19 and TRBJ1-2, reads DGGITQSPKYLFRKEGQNVTLSCEQNLNHDAMYWYRQDPGQGLRLIYYSQIVNDFQKGDIAEGYSVSREKKESFPLTVTSAQKNPTAFYLCASSMALGGKNYGYTFGSGTRLTVV.

This chain links TRBV7-3 with TRBJ1-3; 10 positions agree with TRBD1. V lost 4 bases and J lost 2; bases outside the gene matches: 11. The CDR3 sequence is 18 residues long. Per the germline V gene, CDR1 is SGHTA and CDR2 is FQGTGA. The CDR3 here is CASSSWPLDRGPGNTIYF. The CDR3 bases are TGTGCCAGCAGCTCCTGGCCCTTAGACAGGGGGCCTGGAAACACCATATATTTT.

V usage is TRBV12-3 or TRBV12-4 and J usage is TRBJ1-2; weak D call: TRBD1 (6 bases). Trimming cost V 7 bases and J 10 bases, with 16 bases left between them. This CDR3 has 12 amino acids. CDR3 sequence reads: CASTTGLGVYTF. CDR3 in DNA: TGTGCCAGCACCACAGGGCTTGGGGTCTACACCTTC.

This chain connects TRBV24-1 to TRBJ2-1, with a tentative D call TRBD2 (6 bases). In germline, CDR1 is KGHDR, CDR2 SFDVKD. CDR3 size: 14 residues. V was pared by 2 bases and J by 7 bases, with 11 bases between. This CDR3 is CATSDSLRGNEQFF. The CDR3 region has the DNA TGTGCCACCAGTGATTCTCTACGGGGGAATGAGCAGTTCTTC.

J is TRBJ2-1 and V is TRBV19, with 14 bases fitting TRBD2. The V gene's germline CDR1 is LNHDA and CDR2 SQIVND (reference sequence). V was clipped by 0 bases and J by 6 bases; unmatched bases: 4. The CDR3 runs 17 residues. CDR3 DNA sequence: TGTGCCAGTAGTATAGATATTGGACTAGCGGGGGGCAATGAGCAGTTCTTC. The encoded protein is CASSIDIGLAGGNEQFF.

The chain carries TRBV4-3 and TRBJ1-6; no reliable D call. This CDR3 region has 14 residues. Germline assignment: CDR1 LGHNA and CDR2 YSLEER. The V and J ends lost 0 bases and 7 bases respectively, with 7 bases between them. The CDR3 is CASSQETRNSPLHF. The CDR3 DNA reads as TGCGCCAGCAGCCAAGAAACAAGAAATTCACCCCTCCACTTT.

The J gene is TRBJ1-5, the V gene TRBV19; D gene unclear. CDR1 and CDR2 (germline): LNHDA, SQIVND (reference sequence). This CDR3 is built from 15 residues. The V end was cut by 8 bases, the J end by 1 base, with 15 bases between. This CDR3 is CASAWGSSSNQPQHF. The CDR3 DNA reads as TGTGCCAGTGCCTGGGGTTCTTCAAGCAATCAGCCCCAGCATTTT.

The chain couples TRBV28 to TRBJ1-4, with D perhaps TRBD1 (5 bases). Germline V lookup: CDR1 MDHEN, CDR2 SYDVKM. The CDR3 contains 15 residues. Trimming removed 6 bases at V and 2 bases at J, with 13 bases between. CDR3 loop: CASRPSGGTNEKLFF. CDR3 nucleotide sequence: TGTGCCAGCAGACCTTCTGGGGGGACTAATGAAAAACTGTTTTTT.

The chain links TRBV27 to TRBJ1-1, with D perhaps matching TRBD1 (5 bases). There are 16 residues in the CDR3. CDR1 is MNHEY, CDR2 SMNVEV, per germline (reference sequence). The V end lost 5 bases, the J end lost 4 bases, and 20 bases lay between the germline ends. This CDR3 is CASSAGAPLEVTEAFF. The CDR3, as DNA: TGTGCCAGCAGTGCCGGGGCGCCGTTGGAGGTCACTGAAGCTTTCTTT.